This TCR beta chain was identified in a study of T-cell reconstitution after alpha-beta-depleted transplantation in children. At least ten counts were recorded for this clonotype. The CDR3 runs to 15 residues. Per the germline V gene, CDR1 is MNHEY and CDR2 is SMNVEV (reference sequence). V was cut by 5 bases and J by 0 bases, with 13 bases left in between. For TCRbeta, the library was prepared with unique molecular identifiers. MiXCR, run by TCRdb on the PCR reads, gives a single entry per CDR3 protein. The sample holds 350,000 to 400,000 distinct CDR3 sequences, 20% seen once. Material: PBMCs from the stem cell graft donor, obtained from the stem cell graft. The TCR was taken from a human donor who donated a stem cell graft to a child with acute myeloid leukemia. J is TRBJ1-2 and V is TRBV27, with D uncertain. Written as DNA, the CDR3 is TGTGCCAGCAGTCAATACATCGGACCTAACTATGGCTACACCTTC. Its protein is CASSQYIGPNYGYTF.